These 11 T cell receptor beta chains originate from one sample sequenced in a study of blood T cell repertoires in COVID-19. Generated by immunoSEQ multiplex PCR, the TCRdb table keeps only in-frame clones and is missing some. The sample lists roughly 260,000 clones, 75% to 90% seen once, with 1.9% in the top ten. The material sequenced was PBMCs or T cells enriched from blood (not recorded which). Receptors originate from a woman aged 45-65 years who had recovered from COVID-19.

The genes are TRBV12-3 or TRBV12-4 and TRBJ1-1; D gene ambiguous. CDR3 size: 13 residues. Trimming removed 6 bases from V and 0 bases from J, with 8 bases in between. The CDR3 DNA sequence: TGTGCCAGCAGCAAAACACTGAACACTGAAGCTTTCTTT. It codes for CASSKTLNTEAFF.

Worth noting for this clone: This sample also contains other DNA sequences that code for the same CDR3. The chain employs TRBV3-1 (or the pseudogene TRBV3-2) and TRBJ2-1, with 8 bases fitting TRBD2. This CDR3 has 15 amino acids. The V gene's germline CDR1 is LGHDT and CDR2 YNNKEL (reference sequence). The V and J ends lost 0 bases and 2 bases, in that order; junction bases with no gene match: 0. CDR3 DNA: TGTGCCAGCAGCCAAGAGGGACTAGCCTACAATGAGCAGTTCTTC. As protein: CASSQEGLAYNEQFF.

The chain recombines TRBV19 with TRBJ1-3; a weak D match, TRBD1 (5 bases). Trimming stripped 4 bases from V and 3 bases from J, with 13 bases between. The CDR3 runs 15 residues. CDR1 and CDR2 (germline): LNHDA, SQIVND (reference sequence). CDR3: CASSTHRIFGNTIYF. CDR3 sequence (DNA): TGTGCCAGTAGTACTCACAGGATTTTTGGAAACACCATATATTTT.

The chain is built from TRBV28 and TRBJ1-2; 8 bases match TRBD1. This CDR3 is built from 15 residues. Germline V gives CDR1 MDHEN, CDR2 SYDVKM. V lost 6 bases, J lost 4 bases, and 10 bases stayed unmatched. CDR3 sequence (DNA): TGTGCCAGCAGATTAGCAGGGGGCAAAGGCTATGGCTACACCTTC. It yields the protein CASRLAGGKGYGYTF.

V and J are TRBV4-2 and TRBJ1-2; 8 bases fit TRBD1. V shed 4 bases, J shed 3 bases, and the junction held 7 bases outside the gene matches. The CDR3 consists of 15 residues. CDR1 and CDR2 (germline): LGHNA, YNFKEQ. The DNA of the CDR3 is TGTGCCAGCAGCCCCTCGACAGGGGACCACTATGGCTACACCTTC. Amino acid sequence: CASSPSTGDHYGYTF.

CDR3 sequence: CASSQESGKGTQYF. CDR3 coding DNA: TGCGCCAGCAGCCAAGAATCGGGGAAAGGGACCCAGTACTTC. This rearrangement joins TRBV4-1 to TRBJ2-5, with D perhaps matching TRBD2 (5 bases). Per germline, CDR1 MGHRA and CDR2 YSYEKL. This CDR3 spans 14 amino acids. V lost 0 bases to trimming and J lost 7 bases, with 12 bases between them.

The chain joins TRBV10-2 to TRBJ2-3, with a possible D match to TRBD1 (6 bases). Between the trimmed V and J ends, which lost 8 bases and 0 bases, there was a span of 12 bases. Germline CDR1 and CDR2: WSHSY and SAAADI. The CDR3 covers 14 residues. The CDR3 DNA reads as TGCGCCAGCGGGGGCGGCATAAGCACAGATACGCAGTATTTT. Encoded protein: CASGGGISTDTQYF.

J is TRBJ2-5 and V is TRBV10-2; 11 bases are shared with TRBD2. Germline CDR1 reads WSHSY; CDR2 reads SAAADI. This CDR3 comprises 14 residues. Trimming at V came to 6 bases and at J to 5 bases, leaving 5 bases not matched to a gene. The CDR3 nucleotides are TGCGCCAGCAGGGTAGCGGGAGGGCCTGAGACCCAGTACTTC. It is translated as CASRVAGGPETQYF.

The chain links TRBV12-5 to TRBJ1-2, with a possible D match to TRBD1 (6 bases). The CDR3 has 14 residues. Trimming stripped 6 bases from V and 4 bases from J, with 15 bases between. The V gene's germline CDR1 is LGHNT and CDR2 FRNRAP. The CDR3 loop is CASGHGGRSYGYTF. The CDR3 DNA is TGTGCTAGTGGGCACGGGGGGCGCTCCTATGGCTACACCTTC.

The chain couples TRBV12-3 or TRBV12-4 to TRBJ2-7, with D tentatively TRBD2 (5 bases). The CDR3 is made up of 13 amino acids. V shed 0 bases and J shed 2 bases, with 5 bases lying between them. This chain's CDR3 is CASSLAGTYEQYF. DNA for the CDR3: TGTGCCAGCAGTTTAGCCGGGACCTACGAGCAGTACTTC.

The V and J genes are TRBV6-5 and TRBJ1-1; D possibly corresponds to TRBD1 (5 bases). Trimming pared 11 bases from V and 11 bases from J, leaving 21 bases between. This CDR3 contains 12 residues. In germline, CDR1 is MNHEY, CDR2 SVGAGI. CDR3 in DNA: TGTGCCGTCCTGGACAATTCGGCCTTGGCTTTCTTT. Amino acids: CAVLDNSALAFF.